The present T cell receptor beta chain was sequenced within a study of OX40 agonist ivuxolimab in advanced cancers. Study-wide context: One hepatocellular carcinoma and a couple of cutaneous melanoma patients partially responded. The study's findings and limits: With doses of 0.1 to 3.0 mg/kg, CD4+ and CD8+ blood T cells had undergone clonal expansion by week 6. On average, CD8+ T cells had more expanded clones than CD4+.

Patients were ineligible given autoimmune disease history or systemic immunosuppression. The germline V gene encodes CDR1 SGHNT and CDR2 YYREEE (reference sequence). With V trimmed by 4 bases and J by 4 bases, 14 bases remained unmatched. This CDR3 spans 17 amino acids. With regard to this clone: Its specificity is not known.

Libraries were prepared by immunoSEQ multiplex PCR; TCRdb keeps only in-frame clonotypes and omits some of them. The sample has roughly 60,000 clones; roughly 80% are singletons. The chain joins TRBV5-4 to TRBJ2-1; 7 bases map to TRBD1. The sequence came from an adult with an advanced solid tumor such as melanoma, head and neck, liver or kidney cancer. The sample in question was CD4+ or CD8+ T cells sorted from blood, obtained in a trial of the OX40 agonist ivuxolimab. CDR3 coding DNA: TGTGCCAGCAGCCGCTTTGGGGGCGCAGGGGGTTACAATGAGCAGTTCTTC. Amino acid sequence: CASSRFGGAGGYNEQFF.